This T cell receptor beta chain was identified in a study of blood T cells in healthy people across ages. Study results and caveats: Naive CD4+ cells and diversity were both higher in long-lived donors than in aged donors.

From germline, CDR1 is MDHEN and CDR2 SYDVKM. Trimming cost V 5 bases and J 2 bases, with 12 bases left between them. The CDR3 sequence is 15 residues long. PCR was performed a second time for about 7 to 11 cycles using a sample-barcoded 5' primer and a J-beta primer mix. TCRdb fed the 5' RACE reads into MiXCR, producing one record per CDR3 protein. The sample has some 850,000 distinct CDR3 sequences, roughly 24% seen once. Concerning this clonotype: Its specificity is unknown.

Every sample gave at least 5.5 micrograms of total RNA when it was extracted. These records were also assigned to another study, of T cells of mothers and their children.

The specimen was blood. The sequence was obtained from a boy younger than 18 in good health. The chain links TRBV28 to TRBJ1-4; D is unresolved. The CDR3, as DNA: TGTGCCAGCAGTCTTAACCCGGGGACTAATGAAAAACTGTTTTTT. Residues: CASSLNPGTNEKLFF.